These 29 T cell receptor beta chains originate from one sample sequenced in a study of T cell responses to AZD1222 COVID-19 vaccine. The assay was immunoSEQ multiplex PCR, and TCRdb's table has in-frame clones only and misses some. The sample has roughly 120,000 clones; about 88% are singletons. Specimen: peripheral blood, collected on day 0 of MenACWY control vaccination. The origin of the receptors is an adult in good health.

This clone appeared many times. The chain has TRBV15 and TRBJ2-1; TRBD2 aligns across 9 bases. The V gene end was trimmed by 3 bases and the J gene end by 1 base; junction bases not matched to a gene: 1. CDR3 length: 15 residues. Germline CDR1 is LNHNV and CDR2 is YYDKDF (reference sequence). This chain's CDR3 is CATSRTSGSYNEQFF. The CDR3 DNA is TGTGCCACCAGCAGGACTAGCGGTTCCTACAATGAGCAGTTCTTC.

The rearrangement links TRBV30 to TRBJ2-5; the D is unclear. This CDR3 has 14 amino acids. Trimming removed 3 bases from V and 0 bases from J, with 11 bases in between. Germline V CDR1 and CDR2: GTSNPN, SVGIG (reference sequence). The CDR3, as DNA: TGTGCCTGGAGGGCTAGGATGAACCAAGAGACCCAGTACTTC. Translation gives CAWRARMNQETQYF.

V gene TRBV30 combines with J gene TRBJ2-5; TRBD2 is a possible D gene (6 bases). This CDR3 spans 12 amino acids. CDR1 and CDR2 (germline): GTSNPN, SVGIG (reference sequence). The ends were cut back, 4 bases at V and 5 bases at J, with 11 bases in the middle. DNA for the CDR3: TGTGCCTGGAACTGGGGGAGGGAGACCCAGTACTTC. It encodes CAWNWGRETQYF.

The genes are TRBV28 and TRBJ2-2, with D possibly being TRBD2 (6 bases). This CDR3 contains 15 residues. Germline V gene lookup returns CDR1 MDHEN and CDR2 SYDVKM. Trimming removed 6 bases from V and 9 bases from J, with 20 bases in between. CDR3 nucleotides: TGTGCCAGCAGCGTACATGGACTACTGACAAGGGAGCTGTTTTTT. It is translated as CASSVHGLLTRELFF. Combining the CDR3 with reference TRBV28 and TRBJ2-2 gives the whole variable domain DVKVTQSSRYLVKRTGEKVFLECVQDMDHENMFWYRQDPGLGLRLIYFSYDVKMKEKGDIPEGYSVSREKKERFSLILESASTNQTSMYLCASSVHGLLTRELFFGEGSRLTVL.

This chain connects TRBV28 to TRBJ2-7; D is unresolved. CDR3 length: 13 amino acids. CDR1 and CDR2 from the germline V gene are MDHEN and SYDVKM. V lost 7 bases to trimming and J lost 0 bases, with 10 bases between them. The DNA of the CDR3 is TGTGCCAGCACTGGCGGCCACTCCTACGAGCAGTACTTC. Its translation is CASTGGHSYEQYF. The full variable domain, with the rest looked up from reference TRBV28 and TRBJ2-7, is DVKVTQSSRYLVKRTGEKVFLECVQDMDHENMFWYRQDPGLGLRLIYFSYDVKMKEKGDIPEGYSVSREKKERFSLILESASTNQTSMYLCASTGGHSYEQYFGPGTRLTVT.

This chain connects TRBV27 to TRBJ1-2; 10 nucleotides align to TRBD1. The CDR3 length is 12 residues. Losses at the gene ends were 8 bases for V and 6 bases for J; bases not matched to a gene: 3. CDR1 and CDR2 (germline): MNHEY, SMNVEV (reference sequence). The CDR3 coding sequence is TGTGCCAGCCGGGGGACAGGGGATGGCTACACCTTC. This sequence encodes CASRGTGDGYTF.

The V gene is TRBV5-1, the J gene TRBJ2-7; 8 nucleotides align to TRBD1. Germline V gene sequence: CDR1 SGHRS, CDR2 YFSETQ. This CDR3 spans 14 amino acids. The J segment lost 2 bases and the V segment lost 2 bases, leaving 3 bases of the junction unmatched. CDR3 amino acids: CASSFDRGAYEQYF. Here the CDR3 DNA reads TGCGCCAGCAGCTTTGACAGGGGCGCCTACGAGCAGTACTTC.

This clone was recorded a few times. The CDR3 DNA follows: TGTGCCAGCAGCCCCAGCAGATGGAGGTCACCCCTCCACTTT. Residues: CASSPSRWRSPLHF. The genes are TRBV27 and TRBJ1-6; D uncertain. This CDR3 spans 14 amino acids. Looked up from germline, CDR1 is MNHEY and CDR2 is SMNVEV (reference sequence). V lost 6 bases to trimming and J lost 10 bases, with 16 bases between them.

V and J are TRBV4-1 and TRBJ2-6; 13 nucleotides line up with TRBD2. The V segment lost 2 bases and the J segment 1 base; nucleotides outside the gene matches: 11. CDR1 and CDR2 from the germline V gene are MGHRA and YSYEKL. The CDR3 extends over 21 amino acids. DNA for the CDR3: TGCGCCAGCAGCCAATCCGGACTAGCGGGAGTATTACGGTCTGGGGCCAACGTCCTGACTTTC. Translated: CASSQSGLAGVLRSGANVLTF.

This clone was seen more than once but under ten times. The chain couples TRBV28 to TRBJ2-3, with 11 nucleotides matching TRBD2. Trimming removed 5 bases from V and 2 bases from J; junction bases left unmatched: 6. This CDR3 is 16 amino acids long. Germline assignment: CDR1 MDHEN and CDR2 SYDVKM. CDR3 in amino acids: CASSPQTSGVTDTQYF. The CDR3 DNA reads TGTGCCAGCAGTCCACAGACTAGCGGGGTCACAGATACGCAGTATTTT.

This chain joins TRBV2 and TRBJ2-5, with unresolved D. CDR3 length equals 13 residues. V was trimmed by 4 bases and J by 4 bases, leaving 10 bases between them. Germline V gives CDR1 SNHLY, CDR2 FYNNEI. The CDR3 loop reads CASSGVGRETQYF. As DNA, the CDR3 is TGTGCCAGCAGTGGGGTAGGGCGAGAGACCCAGTACTTC.

The gene calls are TRBV5-1 and TRBJ2-1; 7 bases align to TRBD2. J lost 7 bases, V lost 4 bases, and 11 bases had no gene match. CDR3 length equals 15 residues. Germline V CDR1 and CDR2: SGHRS, YFSETQ. CDR3 residues: CASSPNGRGGNEQFF. The CDR3 DNA sequence: TGCGCCAGCAGCCCCAACGGGCGGGGAGGGAATGAGCAGTTCTTC. Full variable domain (outside the CDR3, taken from reference TRBV5-1 and TRBJ2-1): KAGVTQTPRYLIKTRGQQVTLSCSPISGHRSVSWYQQTPGQGLQFLFEYFSETQRNKGNFPGRFSGRQFSNSRSEMNVSTLELGDSALYLCASSPNGRGGNEQFFGPGTRLTVL.

This chain joins TRBV24-1 and TRBJ1-1; 7 nucleotides align to TRBD1. Trimming at V came to 9 bases and at J to 2 bases, leaving 5 bases not matched to a gene. CDR3 length: 13 residues. CDR1 is KGHDR, CDR2 SFDVKD, per germline. CDR3 coding DNA: TGTGCCACCCGAAGACAGGGAAACACTGAAGCTTTCTTT. Translating gives CATRRQGNTEAFF.

The chain has TRBV27 and TRBJ1-2; 9 positions match TRBD1. The V gene's germline CDR1 is MNHEY and CDR2 SMNVEV (reference sequence). The CDR3 spans 14 residues. V shed 6 bases, J shed 7 bases, and the junction held 9 bases outside the gene matches. CDR3 coding DNA: TGTGCCAGCAGATCCAGGGGACAGGGACGTGGCTACACCTTC. Translating gives CASRSRGQGRGYTF.

The chain is built from TRBV14 and TRBJ2-1, with D unresolved. V was cut by 4 bases and J by 7 bases, with 11 bases left in between. This CDR3 has 13 amino acids. Germline CDR1 and CDR2: SGHDN and FVKESK. CDR3 in amino acids: CASSRPERNEQFF. CDR3 DNA sequence: TGTGCCAGCAGCCGGCCGGAGAGGAATGAGCAGTTCTTC.

The rearrangement links TRBV27 to TRBJ2-1, with 14 positions matching TRBD2. V gave up 9 bases and J gave up 10 bases; unmatched junction bases: 8. The germline CDR1 and CDR2 sequences are MNHEY and SMNVEV (reference sequence). The CDR3 sequence is 14 residues long. In DNA, the CDR3 is TGTGCCAGTTCTCCGGGACTAGCGGGAGAGGAGCAGTTCTTC. Its protein is CASSPGLAGEEQFF.

V usage is TRBV15 and J usage is TRBJ2-5; no definite D call. Trimming cost V 0 bases and J 1 base, with 9 bases left between them. Germline loops: CDR1 LNHNV, CDR2 YYDKDF (reference sequence). The CDR3 loop spans 15 amino acids. CDR3 region: CATSRDRGSQETQYF. The CDR3 nucleotides read TGTGCCACCAGCAGAGATAGAGGTTCCCAAGAGACCCAGTACTTC. The complete variable domain, with remaining parts taken from reference TRBV15 and TRBJ2-5, reads DAMVIQNPRYQVTQFGKPVTLSCSQTLNHNVMYWYQQKSSQAPKLLFHYYDKDFNNEADTPDNFQSRRPNTSFCFLDIRSPGLGDTAMYLCATSRDRGSQETQYFGPGTRLLVL.

The chain joins TRBV18 to TRBJ1-6, with D maybe TRBD1 (5 bases). Germline lookup yields CDR1 KGHSH and CDR2 LQKENI. The V end was cut by 3 bases, the J end by 7 bases, with 10 bases between. The CDR3 runs 14 residues. The CDR3 region is CASSPGTENSPLHF. The CDR3 DNA reads TGTGCCAGCTCACCCGGGACGGAGAATTCACCCCTCCACTTT.

V gene TRBV7-9 combines with J gene TRBJ1-1; D is unresolved. The CDR3 consists of 12 residues. Germline V gives CDR1 SEHNR, CDR2 FQNEAQ (reference sequence). V lost 1 base, J lost 9 bases, and 9 bases lay in between. The CDR3 region is CASSLDPGQAFF. The DNA of the CDR3 is TGTGCCAGCAGCTTAGACCCCGGACAAGCTTTCTTT.

This clone has just one count. V gene TRBV10-2 combines with J gene TRBJ1-1; a possible D gene is TRBD1 (6 bases). Germline CDR1 and CDR2: WSHSY and SAAADI. Trimming shortened V by 7 bases and J by 4 bases, and 16 bases separated the two germline ends. This CDR3 has 14 residues. CDR3 in amino acids: CASTRGGPSTEAFF. CDR3 DNA sequence: TGCGCCAGCACCCGCGGGGGGCCCAGCACTGAAGCTTTCTTT.

V gene TRBV19 combines with J gene TRBJ2-7, with TRBD1 identical over 7 bases. The V gene's germline CDR1 is LNHDA and CDR2 SQIVND (reference sequence). The junction had 6 bases not matched to a gene; V was cut back by 4 bases and J by 6 bases. The CDR3 runs 13 residues. This CDR3 is CASSRDRAGEQYF. The CDR3 region has the DNA TGTGCCAGTAGTAGAGACAGGGCGGGCGAGCAGTACTTC.

This rearrangement joins TRBV6-5 to TRBJ2-5, with a weak D call TRBD2 (7 bases). CDR3 length equals 14 residues. Germline CDR1 reads MNHEY; CDR2 reads SVGAGI. V lost 4 bases, J lost 7 bases, and 16 bases lay in between. CDR3 nucleotides: TGTGCCAGCAGTTCTAAGGTCGCGGGGGCGACCCAGTACTTC. Translating it yields CASSSKVAGATQYF.

The V gene is TRBV10-3, the J gene TRBJ2-1; 7 bases align to TRBD1. The CDR3 is 13 amino acids. Germline-derived CDR1 and CDR2 are ENHRY and SYGVKD. V dropped 7 bases and J dropped 10; count of bases not matched to a gene: 10. CDR3 protein: CAINPTGKQEQFF. The CDR3 coding sequence is TGTGCCATCAACCCGACAGGGAAGCAGGAGCAGTTCTTC.

The genes are TRBV27 and TRBJ2-2, with D perhaps TRBD1 or TRBD2 (5 bases each). Germline V CDR1 and CDR2: MNHEY, SMNVEV (reference sequence). V was shortened by 10 bases and J by 1 base, with 10 bases between the two germline ends. The CDR3 runs to 13 residues. CDR3 DNA: TGTGCCACTGGGGGAGTGAACACCGGGGAGCTGTTTTTT. This translates into CATGGVNTGELFF.

Concerning this clone: In the same sample, other DNA sequences code for this CDR3. The chain carries TRBV19 and TRBJ1-6, with no clear D. V lost 5 bases to trimming and J lost 5 bases, with 19 bases between them. This CDR3 region has 17 residues. The V gene's germline CDR1 is LNHDA and CDR2 SQIVND (reference sequence). CDR3 residues: CASSHLLQQGDNSPLHF. The CDR3 DNA reads as TGTGCCAGTAGTCACCTCCTCCAACAAGGTGATAATTCACCCCTCCACTTT.

As concerns this clone: A read error may account for a junction end that differs from germline. V and J are TRBV6-5 and TRBJ1-1; D may be TRBD1 (6 bases). The germline V gene has CDR1 MNHEY and CDR2 SVGAGI. This CDR3 contains 14 residues. The CDR3 bases are TGTGCCGGCAGTTCCTGGGACATAAACACTGAAGCTTTCTTT. The encoded protein is CAGSSWDINTEAFF.

This clone is a singleton in its sample. The CDR3 sequence: CASSVINTGELFF. In DNA, the CDR3 is TGTGCCAGCAGCGTGATCAACACCGGGGAGCTGTTTTTT. V is TRBV9 and J is TRBJ2-2; D gene ambiguous. CDR3 length equals 13 residues. Germline V lookup: CDR1 SGDLS, CDR2 YYNGEE. V lost 2 bases and J lost 2, with 4 bases in between.

The genes are TRBV9 and TRBJ1-1; D remains ambiguous. Germline V gene sequence: CDR1 SGDLS, CDR2 YYNGEE. The V and J ends lost 8 bases and 0 bases respectively, with 17 bases between them. This CDR3 contains 15 residues. The CDR3 is CASNRATFMNTEAFF. As DNA, the CDR3 is TGTGCCAGTAACAGAGCCACCTTCATGAACACTGAAGCTTTCTTT.

The chain employs TRBV5-1 and TRBJ2-7, with D possibly TRBD2 on 6 matching bases. The CDR3 runs 13 residues. From germline, CDR1 is SGHRS and CDR2 YFSETQ. Trimming stripped 4 bases from V and 7 bases from J, with 15 bases between. CDR3: CASSGGDLLEQYF. CDR3 DNA sequence: TGCGCCAGCAGCGGCGGGGACCTTCTAGAGCAGTACTTC.